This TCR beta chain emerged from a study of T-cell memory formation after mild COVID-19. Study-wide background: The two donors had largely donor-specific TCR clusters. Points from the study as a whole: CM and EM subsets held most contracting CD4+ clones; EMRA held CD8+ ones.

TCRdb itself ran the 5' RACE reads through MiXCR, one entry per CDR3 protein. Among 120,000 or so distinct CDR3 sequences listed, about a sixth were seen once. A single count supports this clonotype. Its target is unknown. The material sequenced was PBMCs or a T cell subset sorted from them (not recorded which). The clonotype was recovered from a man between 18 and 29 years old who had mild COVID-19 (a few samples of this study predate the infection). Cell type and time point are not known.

CDR3 nucleotides: TGTGCCACCAGCCAGGGAAGGGATCAGCCCCAGCATTTT. Protein sequence: CATSQGRDQPQHF. The J gene is TRBJ1-5, the V gene TRBV15; D possibly corresponds to TRBD1 (5 bases). The CDR3 runs to 13 residues. V lost 5 bases to trimming and J lost 5 bases, with 10 bases between them. Germline V gene data show CDR1 as LNHNV and CDR2 as YYDKDF (reference sequence).